Sequencing of this TCR beta chain was carried out in a study of blood T cell repertoires in COVID-19. About the research overall: The United States, Italy and Spain provided the acute and convalescent COVID-19 samples. PBMCs, B-cell-depleted T cells, or T cells provided the cDNA or gDNA that made up the material.

Under the authors' procedure: Researchers report that nucleated cell counts were estimated from reference gene primer amplification. Profiling relied on immunoSEQ multiplex PCR, and the TCRdb table lists in-frame clones only, not all of them. The V and J calls and clone size were taken over from that table, and D and trimming were inferred from the DNA. The sample lists approximately 41,000 clones; about 81% were seen once. Germline lookup yields CDR1 SGHAT and CDR2 FQNNGV. V lost 1 base to trimming and J lost 0 bases, with 7 bases between them. CDR3 length equals 16 residues. V is TRBV11-2 and J is TRBJ1-6, with D perhaps matching TRBD1 (5 bases). This receptor was taken from a man aged 35 to 55 with active or convalescent COVID-19. Source material: peripheral blood. DNA for the CDR3: TGTGCCAGCAGCTTAGTGGGGGGCTCCTATAATTCACCCCTCCACTTT. Translated: CASSLVGGSYNSPLHF.